These 25 T cell receptor beta chains share one sample of origin, sequenced in a study of T cell responses to AZD1222 COVID-19 vaccine. Sequencing used immunoSEQ multiplex PCR; TCRdb keeps in-frame clones, though not all of them. This table holds around 95,000 clones, around 87% found once. Here the sequenced sample was peripheral blood, taken on day 0 of AZD1222 vaccination. The receptors stem from an adult in good health.

The chain has TRBV2 and TRBJ2-1; TRBD2 agrees at 13 bases. This CDR3 has 16 residues. The V segment lost 6 bases and the J segment 2 bases; nucleotides outside the gene matches: 4. Germline CDR1 is SNHLY and CDR2 is FYNNEI. CDR3 region: CASRRLAGGAYNEQFF. CDR3 coding DNA: TGTGCCAGCAGGAGACTAGCGGGAGGAGCCTACAATGAGCAGTTCTTC.

The chain combines TRBV18 with TRBJ1-4; D is undetermined. The CDR3 has 13 amino acids. V lost 4 bases and J 8 bases, leaving 11 bases between the germline ends. Germline lookup yields CDR1 KGHSH and CDR2 LQKENI. CDR3: CASSQADREKLFF. DNA of the CDR3: TGTGCCAGCTCACAGGCGGATCGGGAAAAACTGTTTTTT.

V usage is TRBV7-2 and J usage is TRBJ1-6; D unclear. The V and J ends lost 1 base and 10 bases respectively, with 8 bases between them. The CDR3 covers 13 residues. Germline CDR1 reads SGHTA; CDR2 reads FQGNSA. The CDR3 protein is CASSLGSRSPLHF. The CDR3 nucleotides read TGTGCCAGCAGCTTAGGATCTAGGTCACCCCTCCACTTT.

The chain recombines TRBV19 with TRBJ1-3; D uncertain. Germline CDR1 is LNHDA and CDR2 is SQIVND (reference sequence). The CDR3 is 13 residues long. The V end was cut by 5 bases, the J end by 2 bases, with 7 bases between. CDR3 amino acids: CASSPSAGNTIYF. The CDR3 nucleotides are TGTGCCAGTAGTCCCTCCGCTGGAAACACCATATATTTT.

The J gene is TRBJ1-2, the V gene TRBV30, with 8 bases lining up with TRBD1. The CDR3 sequence is 14 residues long. V was pared by 2 bases and J by 2 bases, with 4 bases of the junction left unmatched. Germline loops: CDR1 GTSNPN, CDR2 SVGIG (reference sequence). CDR3 in DNA: TGTGCCTGGAGTAACAGGGGGGGCAACTATGGCTACACCTTC. Translation gives CAWSNRGGNYGYTF.

This chain links TRBV5-1 with TRBJ2-2; TRBD1 might be the D (6 bases). The CDR3 totals 15 residues. Germline V lookup: CDR1 SGHRS, CDR2 YFSETQ. V shed 10 bases and J shed 0 bases, with 16 bases lying between them. CDR3 nucleotides: TGCGCCCCCAAGGGTACAGGGACGAACACCGGGGAGCTGTTTTTT. This codes for CAPKGTGTNTGELFF.

This chain connects TRBV27 to TRBJ1-5; unclear D gene. Germline V gives CDR1 MNHEY, CDR2 SMNVEV (reference sequence). This CDR3 is built from 12 residues. The ends were cut back, 5 bases at V and 5 bases at J, with 7 bases in the middle. CDR3 bases: TGTGCCAGCAGTCCCACGGATCAGCCCCAGCATTTT. Its translation: CASSPTDQPQHF.

This chain links TRBV20-1 with TRBJ2-4, with 10 bases lining up with TRBD2. The V and J ends lost 3 bases and 6 bases, in that order; junction bases with no gene match: 5. Germline CDR1 is DFQATT and CDR2 is SNEGSKA (reference sequence). The length of the CDR3 is 14 residues. The CDR3: CSASDPSGRNIQYF. The CDR3, as DNA: TGCAGTGCTAGTGACCCTAGCGGGAGAAACATTCAGTACTTC.

The genes are TRBV28 and TRBJ2-7; weak D call: TRBD1 (5 bases). In germline, CDR1 is MDHEN, CDR2 SYDVKM. The CDR3 runs to 13 residues. Trimming shortened V by 9 bases and J by 2 bases, and 14 bases separated the two germline ends. CDR3 region: CASLTVNTYEQYF. The CDR3 nucleotides are TGTGCCAGTTTGACAGTGAATACCTACGAGCAGTACTTC. Based on the CDR3 plus reference TRBV28 and TRBJ2-7, the full variable domain is DVKVTQSSRYLVKRTGEKVFLECVQDMDHENMFWYRQDPGLGLRLIYFSYDVKMKEKGDIPEGYSVSREKKERFSLILESASTNQTSMYLCASLTVNTYEQYFGPGTRLTVT.

The chain has TRBV7-9 and TRBJ1-2, with D tentatively TRBD1 (6 bases). V was shortened by 1 base and J by 1 base, with 10 bases between the two germline ends. CDR1 is SEHNR and CDR2 is FQNEAQ in the germline V gene (reference sequence). The length of the CDR3 is 15 residues. The CDR3 nucleotides are TGTGCCAGCAGCTTAGGCAGGGGTGGTAACTATGGCTACACCTTC. Protein sequence: CASSLGRGGNYGYTF.

The chain carries TRBV7-2 and TRBJ2-1; TRBD1 aligns across 8 bases. This CDR3 is 16 amino acids long. V dropped 3 bases and J dropped 4; count of bases not matched to a gene: 8. Germline CDR1 SGHTA, CDR2 FQGNSA. The CDR3 coding sequence is TGTGCCAGCAGCTTGATTGGGACAGGCCAATACAATGAGCAGTTCTTC. This translates into CASSLIGTGQYNEQFF. The complete variable domain, with remaining parts taken from reference TRBV7-2 and TRBJ2-1, reads GAGVSQSPSNKVTEKGKDVELRCDPISGHTALYWYRQSLGQGLEFLIYFQGNSAPDKSGLPSDRFSAERTGGSVSTLTIQRTQQEDSAVYLCASSLIGTGQYNEQFFGPGTRLTVL.

This chain uses TRBV2 with TRBJ2-7; D may be TRBD2 (6 bases). The CDR3 has 13 residues. The germline V and J ends were trimmed by 8 bases and 3 bases, with 14 bases remaining between them. The germline CDR1 and CDR2 sequences are SNHLY and FYNNEI. CDR3 sequence reads: CASGGTPYYEQYF. CDR3 in DNA: TGTGCCAGCGGCGGGACTCCGTACTACGAGCAGTACTTC.

The V gene is TRBV29-1, the J gene TRBJ2-7, with TRBD2 identical over 7 bases. The CDR3 consists of 13 residues. Germline lookup yields CDR1 SQVTM and CDR2 ANQGSEA. The junction had 9 bases not matched to a gene; V was cut back by 4 bases and J by 6 bases. The CDR3 sequence is CSVGGGRASEQYF. The CDR3 bases are TGCAGCGTTGGAGGTGGGAGGGCCTCCGAGCAGTACTTC.

This clone has just a few counts. This chain links TRBV3-1 (or the pseudogene TRBV3-2) with TRBJ2-3; 8 positions match TRBD2. Germline CDR1 LGHDT, CDR2 YNNKEL (reference sequence). The CDR3 is 15 residues long. Unmatched junction bases numbered 6, after V lost 2 bases and J lost 5 bases. The CDR3 reads CASSQPGLGEDTQYF. CDR3 bases: TGTGCCAGCAGCCAACCGGGACTAGGCGAAGATACGCAGTATTTT.

This clone was detected only a few times. The chain recombines TRBV7-9 with TRBJ1-5; D unclear. Trimming took 6 bases from V and 4 from J, leaving 13 bases between them. The CDR3 contains 14 residues. Germline V gene sequence: CDR1 SEHNR, CDR2 FQNEAQ (reference sequence). The CDR3 sequence: CASRREGRNQPQHF. As DNA, the CDR3 is TGTGCCAGCAGGAGGGAGGGCAGAAATCAGCCCCAGCATTTT.

Regarding this clone: Germline is not matched at one junction end, which may reflect a read error. The chain joins TRBV20-1 to TRBJ2-5; 7 bases are a match to TRBD1. Germline V gene lookup returns CDR1 DFQATT and CDR2 SNEGSKA (reference sequence). CDR3 length: 11 amino acids. CDR3 region: CSAQPGQLTHF. Written as DNA, the CDR3 is TGCAGTGCTCAGCCGGGACAGCTTACCCACTTC.

The rearrangement uses TRBV4-3 and TRBJ2-3; no clear D gene. V lost 4 bases and J lost 6, with 8 bases in between. This CDR3 has 12 residues. Germline V lookup: CDR1 LGHNA, CDR2 YSLEER. This CDR3 reads CASSRGFDTQYF. The CDR3 coding sequence is TGCGCCAGCAGCCGAGGTTTTGATACGCAGTATTTT.

The chain is built from TRBV27 and TRBJ2-2, with 7 bases fitting TRBD1. The CDR3 runs 17 residues. With 4 bases clipped from V and 4 bases from J, the junction kept 12 bases outside the gene matches. The germline V gene has CDR1 MNHEY and CDR2 SMNVEV (reference sequence). CDR3 amino acids: CASSSTTGALTTGELFF. The DNA of the CDR3 is TGTGCCAGCAGTTCTACCACAGGGGCCCTCACCACCGGGGAGCTGTTTTTT.

The chain combines TRBV7-3 with TRBJ2-3; D is unresolved. The CDR3 runs 14 residues. Trimming shortened V by 1 base and J by 0 bases, and 5 bases separated the two germline ends. Looked up from germline, CDR1 is SGHTA and CDR2 is FQGTGA. CDR3: CASSLRPSTDTQYF. The CDR3 DNA is TGTGCCAGCAGCTTAAGGCCTAGCACAGATACGCAGTATTTT.

V and J are TRBV7-2 and TRBJ2-7; TRBD1 matches 8 bases. The CDR3 sequence is 14 residues long. CDR1 SGHTA and CDR2 FQGNSA come from the germline V gene. Unmatched junction bases numbered 9, after V lost 7 bases and J lost 4 bases. The CDR3 region is CASTEQGGPYEQYF. CDR3 sequence (DNA): TGTGCCAGCACCGAACAGGGGGGCCCTTACGAGCAGTACTTC.

This chain links TRBV7-9 with TRBJ2-5, with 8 bases fitting TRBD2. There are 13 residues in the CDR3. The germline V gene has CDR1 SEHNR and CDR2 FQNEAQ (reference sequence). V lost 4 bases, J lost 4 bases, and 2 bases stayed unmatched. For the CDR3, the DNA is TGTGCCAGCAGCTCGAGCGGGAGAGAGACCCAGTACTTC. Its translation: CASSSSGRETQYF.

The V and J genes are TRBV7-2 and TRBJ1-4; no firm D call. This CDR3 has 16 amino acids. Trimming left V 1 base short and J 7 bases short, with 16 bases between. In germline, CDR1 is SGHTA, CDR2 FQGNSA. As DNA, the CDR3 is TGTGCCAGCAGCTTAGTAGGCGGGAGTTTAGGTGAAAAACTGTTTTTT. This gives the protein CASSLVGGSLGEKLFF.

This clone was recorded only once. The rearrangement uses TRBV4-1 and TRBJ2-5; 8 bases are shared with TRBD2. Germline V CDR1 and CDR2: MGHRA, YSYEKL. The CDR3 loop spans 14 amino acids. V lost 6 bases, J lost 4 bases, and 7 bases stayed unmatched. The CDR3 reads CASSFGLAPETQYF. The CDR3 DNA reads TGCGCCAGCAGTTTCGGACTAGCCCCAGAGACCCAGTACTTC.

This rearrangement joins TRBV3-1 (or the pseudogene TRBV3-2) to TRBJ1-4, with a possible D match to TRBD1 (5 bases). The CDR3 length is 15 residues. Trimming shortened V by 4 bases and J by 7 bases, and 16 bases separated the two germline ends. The germline V gene encodes CDR1 LGHDT and CDR2 YNNKEL (reference sequence). The CDR3 bases are TGTGCCAGCAGCCTTGATGGGACGGCGCCTGAAAAACTGTTTTTT. It is translated as CASSLDGTAPEKLFF.

This chain links TRBV19 with TRBJ1-5, with 8 bases identical to TRBD1. This CDR3 has 14 amino acids. CDR1 and CDR2 (germline): LNHDA, SQIVND (reference sequence). The junction had 5 bases not matched to a gene; V was cut back by 3 bases and J by 7 bases. The CDR3 DNA reads TGTGCCAGTAGTATCCCGACAGGGGTACAGCCCCAGCATTTT. This codes for CASSIPTGVQPQHF.